The clone carrying this TCR beta chain has at least ten counts. Its target is not known. This record comes from a study of T cell repertoires in cytomegalovirus infection. In the study overall: Recently identified HLA-C-restricted CMV epitopes and well-studied HLA-B-restricted CMV epitopes were used by the study. Indicated by public TCR beta signatures were CMV infection and matching HLA type.

The CDR3 consists of 15 residues. V was cut by 4 bases and J by 9 bases, with 19 bases left in between. Germline-derived CDR1 and CDR2 are SGHVS and FNYEAQ. Points from the study as a whole: People with CMV and the relevant HLA were identified by cumulative public TCR beta family frequency.

TCRdb reanalysed the reads using MiXCR and keeps one entry per CDR3 protein. The table has about 480,000 distinct CDR3 sequences, 33% seen once. The input for sequencing was cultured PBMCs, taken from culture after CMV antigen stimulation. The chain uses TRBV7-6 and TRBJ2-1, with D perhaps matching TRBD2 (5 bases). The clonotype was recovered from a human donor in good health (CMV status not recorded). Some clones in this sample may be carry-over from other donors' samples. CDR3 protein: CASSSMAQLSGEQFF. The CDR3 region has the DNA TGTGCCAGCAGCTCGATGGCACAGTTAAGCGGTGAGCAGTTCTTC.